This TCR beta chain was sequenced in a study of cytomegalovirus exposure and HLA in healthy donors. The CDR3 spans 10 residues. Study-wide results and limits: A reported reduction in N-insertions relative to the roughly 710-donor mean was seen in an Asian-associated ancestry cluster in a later analysis. It was reported that the classifier diagnosed cytomegalovirus status with high specificity and sensitivity in both the original and validation cohorts.

About this clone: Its matching antigen is unknown.

The study ran its PCR with 60 Vbeta and 13 Jbeta primers. Under the authors' procedure: Later analysis identified 88 million or so unique TCR beta chains, some 10 million shared. The data were produced by immunoSEQ multiplex PCR, yet TCRdb's version contains in-frame clones alone and is incomplete. V and J calls and clone size are as listed in that table; D and trimming were resolved from the DNA. This sample carries 100,000 to 120,000 clones, about three quarters of them seen once, and the ten largest clones take around 2.9%. Nominally healthy donors were sampled, though unrecorded immune exposures were likely.

Sequences were obtained from PBMCs. This TCR was recovered from an older woman in good health and CMV-seropositive. The gene calls are TRBV21-1 and TRBJ2-3; the listed D gene, TRBD2, was not tested against the DNA. TRBV21-1 is tagged as a pseudogene. CDR3 in DNA: TGTGCCAGGGGCGGGGATACGCAGTATTTT. Translating gives CARGGDTQYF.